Below, 28 T cell receptor beta chains from the same sample are listed, as sequenced in a study of neoadjuvant anti-PD-1 for oral cavity cancer. Clones were sequenced by immunoSEQ multiplex PCR, and TCRdb holds only the in-frame ones, with some missing. The table shows over 60,000 clones, with roughly nine tenths occurring only once. Time point of the sample: after neoadjuvant nivolumab, at surgical resection. The sample consisted of PBMCs, taken after nivolumab (anti-PD-1) treatment. The receptors here all came from a person aged 40 to 85 with oral cavity squamous cell carcinoma.

The rearrangement joins TRBV30 to TRBJ2-2; D is unresolved. Germline V CDR1 and CDR2: GTSNPN, SVGIG (reference sequence). CDR3 length equals 12 residues. The ends were cut back, 4 bases at V and 6 bases at J, with 9 bases in the middle. This chain's CDR3 is CAWTRGPGELFF. The DNA of the CDR3 is TGTGCCTGGACACGAGGCCCCGGGGAGCTGTTTTTT.

This clone has just a few counts. The chain has TRBV6-5 and TRBJ1-3; D perhaps matches TRBD1 (5 bases). Germline V gene lookup returns CDR1 MNHEY and CDR2 SVGAGI. The V and J ends lost 6 bases and 2 bases respectively, with 11 bases between them. This CDR3 spans 14 amino acids. The CDR3 loop reads CASSLSRAGNTIYF. CDR3 sequence (DNA): TGTGCCAGCAGCCTCAGCAGGGCTGGAAACACCATATATTTT.

The chain joins TRBV7-2 to TRBJ1-2; D possibly corresponds to TRBD1 (6 bases). V lost 1 base and J 7 bases, leaving 13 bases between the germline ends. The CDR3 sequence is 14 residues long. CDR1 is SGHTA and CDR2 is FQGNSA in the germline V gene. The CDR3 sequence: CASSLGEGVVGYTF. The DNA for the CDR3 is TGTGCCAGCAGCTTAGGGGAGGGGGTAGTTGGCTACACCTTC.

J is TRBJ2-1 and V is TRBV29-1; D is uncertain. CDR3 length: 12 residues. V lost 4 bases and J 4 bases, leaving 8 bases between the germline ends. Germline V gene data show CDR1 as SQVTM and CDR2 as ANQGSEA. The CDR3 DNA reads as TGCAGCGTTGCCGAAGCTTACAATGAGCAGTTCTTC. Its protein product is CSVAEAYNEQFF.

The chain combines TRBV11-2 with TRBJ2-7; TRBD1 matches 9 bases. With V trimmed by 1 base and J by 2 bases, 0 bases remained unmatched. The CDR3 consists of 14 residues. Germline CDR1 is SGHAT and CDR2 is FQNNGV. The CDR3: CASSLGTGAYEQYF. DNA for the CDR3: TGTGCCAGCAGCTTAGGGACAGGGGCCTACGAGCAGTACTTC.

The V and J genes are TRBV28 and TRBJ1-5; D gene uncertain. This CDR3 region has 15 residues. Trimming took 7 bases from V and 0 from J, leaving 13 bases between them. Germline V CDR1 and CDR2: MDHEN, SYDVKM. The CDR3 spells CASTRTTVSNQPQHF. The CDR3 DNA reads TGTGCCAGCACACGAACAACGGTTAGCAATCAGCCCCAGCATTTT.

V gene TRBV7-6 combines with J gene TRBJ2-3, with 8 bases that match TRBD2. The germline CDR1 and CDR2 sequences are SGHVS and FNYEAQ. This CDR3 contains 15 residues. Trimming at V came to 4 bases and at J to 4 bases, leaving 7 bases not matched to a gene. The CDR3 DNA reads TGTGCCAGCAGCTCTGTAGCGGGACTCCCAGATACGCAGTATTTT. This sequence encodes CASSSVAGLPDTQYF.

The J gene is TRBJ1-5, the V gene TRBV4-1; the D gene is possibly TRBD1 (5 bases). V lost 11 bases and J 0 bases, leaving 20 bases between the germline ends. The CDR3 is 16 amino acids. Germline V gene sequence: CDR1 MGHRA, CDR2 YSYEKL. The CDR3 loop reads CASSGGTLYSNQPQHF. The CDR3 bases are TGCGCCTCGAGCGGGGGGACCCTATATAGCAATCAGCCCCAGCATTTT.

This clone appeared once. V usage is TRBV5-1 and J usage is TRBJ2-7; a weak D match, TRBD1 (6 bases). Trimming cost V 1 base and J 4 bases, with 18 bases left between them. This CDR3 is built from 16 residues. Germline assignment: CDR1 SGHRS and CDR2 YFSETQ. CDR3 DNA sequence: TGCGCCAGCAGCTTGTCCCTTACAGGGCCCCCTTACGAGCAGTACTTC. Its translation is CASSLSLTGPPYEQYF.

V usage is TRBV19 and J usage is TRBJ2-7; D unclear. CDR1 LNHDA and CDR2 SQIVND come from the germline V gene (reference sequence). The CDR3 contains 16 residues. Trimming took 5 bases from V and 2 from J, leaving 19 bases between them. CDR3 in amino acids: CASSLLSTHLTYEQYF. For the CDR3, the DNA is TGTGCCAGTAGTCTCCTTTCCACGCACCTGACCTACGAGCAGTACTTC. The full variable domain, with the rest looked up from reference TRBV19 and TRBJ2-7, is DGGITQSPKYLFRKEGQNVTLSCEQNLNHDAMYWYRQDPGQGLRLIYYSQIVNDFQKGDIAEGYSVSREKKESFPLTVTSAQKNPTAFYLCASSLLSTHLTYEQYFGPGTRLTVT.

The V and J genes are TRBV5-1 and TRBJ2-5; D not certain. The CDR3 sequence is 14 residues long. Germline CDR1 reads SGHRS; CDR2 reads YFSETQ. The V and J ends lost 0 bases and 3 bases respectively, with 9 bases between them. This CDR3 reads CASSLGTAEETQYF. The CDR3, as DNA: TGCGCCAGCAGCTTGGGGACCGCCGAAGAGACCCAGTACTTC.

The CDR3 loop is CASSLSGADTGELFF. CDR3 sequence (DNA): TGTGCCAGCAGTCTTAGCGGGGCAGACACCGGGGAGCTGTTTTTT. This chain uses TRBV2 with TRBJ2-2; TRBD2 matches at 8 bases. CDR1 and CDR2 from the germline V gene are SNHLY and FYNNEI. The CDR3 is 15 amino acids. Unmatched junction bases numbered 5, after V lost 5 bases and J lost 3 bases. The complete variable domain, with remaining parts taken from reference TRBV2 and TRBJ2-2, reads EPEVTQTPSHQVTQMGQEVILRCVPISNHLYFYWYRQILGQKVEFLVSFYNNEISEKSEIFDDQFSVERPDGSNFTLKIRSTKLEDSAMYFCASSLSGADTGELFFGEGSRLTVL.

The CDR3 bases are TGTGCCAGCAGTTACGGGCAGGGGACAGATACGCAGTATTTT. This encodes CASSYGQGTDTQYF. The rearrangement joins TRBV6-6 to TRBJ2-3; tentatively, D is TRBD1 (6 bases). The length of the CDR3 is 14 residues. The germline V and J ends were trimmed by 2 bases and 3 bases, with 9 bases remaining between them. CDR1 is MNHNY, CDR2 SVGAGI, per germline (reference sequence).

V is TRBV18 and J is TRBJ1-2; D is ambiguous. The CDR3 consists of 16 residues. V lost 2 bases to trimming and J lost 2 bases, with 15 bases between them. Looked up from germline, CDR1 is KGHSH and CDR2 is LQKENI. The CDR3 is CASSPTGGQTNYGYTF. The DNA of the CDR3 is TGTGCCAGCTCACCAACCGGAGGGCAAACGAACTATGGCTACACCTTC.

The chain joins TRBV7-3 to TRBJ2-5, with 7 bases fitting TRBD1. Germline-derived CDR1 and CDR2 are SGHTA and FQGTGA. This CDR3 spans 13 amino acids. After removal of 3 bases from V and 2 bases from J, the junction contained 0 bases not matched to a gene. The CDR3 loop is CASSLDRQETQYF. The CDR3 nucleotides are TGTGCCAGCAGCTTGGACAGGCAAGAGACCCAGTACTTC. Full variable domain (remainder filled in from reference TRBV7-3 and TRBJ2-5): GAGVSQTPSNKVTEKGKYVELRCDPISGHTALYWYRQSLGQGPEFLIYFQGTGAADDSGLPNDRFFAVRPEGSVSTLKIQRTERGDSAVYLCASSLDRQETQYFGPGTRLLVL.

The chain carries TRBV6-6 and TRBJ2-5; D is perhaps TRBD1 (6 bases). V lost 2 bases and J lost 5, with 15 bases in between. This CDR3 contains 15 residues. Germline-derived CDR1 and CDR2 are MNHNY and SVGAGI (reference sequence). The CDR3 nucleotides read TGTGCCAGCAGTTACCCACAGGGATCGCAGGAGACCCAGTACTTC. Translating gives CASSYPQGSQETQYF.

The V gene is TRBV5-1, the J gene TRBJ2-3; possibly TRBD2 for D (5 bases). The CDR3 extends over 13 amino acids. The germline V and J ends were trimmed by 5 bases and 3 bases, with 10 bases remaining between them. CDR1 SGHRS and CDR2 YFSETQ come from the germline V gene. In nucleotides, the CDR3 is TGCGCCAGCAGTTCCGGGGTTACAGATACGCAGTATTTT. It specifies CASSSGVTDTQYF.

As for this clone: The junction and the germline gene differ at one end; a read error may be behind it. The rearrangement uses TRBV10-3 and TRBJ1-5; tentatively, D is TRBD1 (5 bases). Germline V lookup: CDR1 ENHRY, CDR2 SYGVKD. This CDR3 is built from 13 residues. In nucleotides, the CDR3 is TGTACCATCAGCGGGGCTCTCAATCAGCCCCAGCATTTT. Translation: CTISGALNQPQHF.

The gene calls are TRBV27 and TRBJ1-1; 9 positions agree with TRBD1. The CDR3 covers 14 residues. After removal of 5 bases from V and 5 bases from J, the junction contained 6 bases not matched to a gene. CDR1 is MNHEY and CDR2 is SMNVEV in the germline V gene (reference sequence). DNA of the CDR3: TGTGCCAGCAGTATAACCGGACAGGGGACTGAAGCTTTCTTT. Translation gives CASSITGQGTEAFF.

The J gene is TRBJ2-1, the V gene TRBV29-1; D ambiguous. The CDR3 contains 12 residues. V was shortened by 3 bases and J by 8 bases, with 11 bases between the two germline ends. From germline, CDR1 is SQVTM and CDR2 ANQGSEA. The CDR3 sequence: CSVDYGGDEQFF. The CDR3 nucleotides read TGCAGCGTTGATTACGGTGGAGATGAGCAGTTCTTC.

The chain links TRBV6-5 to TRBJ2-4; 9 bases align to TRBD2. V shed 1 base and J 6 bases; nucleotides not matched to a gene: 4. Germline-derived CDR1 and CDR2 are MNHEY and SVGAGI. The CDR3 length is 15 residues. The CDR3 region is CASSYFPSGVNIQYF. DNA for the CDR3: TGTGCCAGCAGTTACTTTCCTAGCGGGGTAAACATTCAGTACTTC.

The chain carries TRBV5-1 and TRBJ1-1, with a tentative D call TRBD1 (6 bases). V was trimmed by 1 base and J by 1 base, leaving 11 bases between them. Per germline, CDR1 SGHRS and CDR2 YFSETQ. The CDR3 contains 15 residues. This chain's CDR3 is CASSLQLDRNTEAFF. The CDR3 DNA sequence: TGCGCCAGCAGCTTGCAATTGGACAGGAACACTGAAGCTTTCTTT.

This clone has only a few counts. The CDR3 reads CASSLGGNTEAFF. The CDR3 DNA reads as TGTGCCAGCAGCTTGGGGGGGAACACTGAAGCTTTCTTT. The V gene is TRBV5-4, the J gene TRBJ1-1, with D unclear. The V end lost 0 bases, the J end lost 1 base, and 4 bases lay between the germline ends. This CDR3 contains 13 residues. CDR1 and CDR2 (germline): SGHNT, YYREEE (reference sequence).

The chain is built from TRBV28 and TRBJ2-2; 7 bases match TRBD2. V was clipped by 8 bases and J by 5 bases; unmatched bases: 8. CDR1 is MDHEN and CDR2 is SYDVKM in the germline V gene. The CDR3 has 14 amino acids. CDR3: CASQSGGLTGELFF. DNA of the CDR3: TGTGCCAGCCAGTCGGGAGGTTTAACCGGGGAGCTGTTTTTT.

The J gene is TRBJ2-7, the V gene TRBV28, with D tentatively TRBD2 (5 bases). The CDR3 consists of 15 residues. V lost 7 bases and J 2 bases, leaving 18 bases between the germline ends. Per the germline V gene, CDR1 is MDHEN and CDR2 is SYDVKM. CDR3 loop: CASTGNHGRTYEQYF. The CDR3 DNA reads TGTGCCAGCACCGGGAACCACGGGCGCACCTACGAGCAGTACTTC.

The rearrangement links TRBV30 to TRBJ1-2, with TRBD1 matching over 7 bases. The CDR3 has 14 amino acids. Trimming at V came to 2 bases and at J to 8 bases, leaving 11 bases not matched to a gene. Germline lookup yields CDR1 GTSNPN and CDR2 SVGIG (reference sequence). CDR3 residues: CAWSPLQGIGGYTF. CDR3 DNA: TGTGCCTGGAGTCCATTACAGGGGATTGGGGGCTACACCTTC.

The chain is built from TRBV19 and TRBJ1-4; a possible D gene is TRBD1 (6 bases). Trimming took 1 base from V and 4 from J, leaving 10 bases between them. This CDR3 is built from 15 residues. Germline CDR1 LNHDA, CDR2 SQIVND (reference sequence). In nucleotides, the CDR3 is TGTGCCAGTAGTATAGGACAGGCGAATAATGAAAAACTGTTTTTT. Encoded protein: CASSIGQANNEKLFF.

This chain connects TRBV28 to TRBJ1-4; D may be TRBD1 (6 bases). The germline CDR1 and CDR2 sequences are MDHEN and SYDVKM. The CDR3 length is 14 residues. Trimming left V 5 bases short and J 8 bases short, with 15 bases between. CDR3 sequence reads: CASSHGTQGEKLFF. As DNA, the CDR3 is TGTGCCAGCAGTCATGGGACACAAGGGGAAAAACTGTTTTTT. The full variable domain, in which reference TRBV28 and TRBJ1-4 provide the parts outside the CDR3, is DVKVTQSSRYLVKRTGEKVFLECVQDMDHENMFWYRQDPGLGLRLIYFSYDVKMKEKGDIPEGYSVSREKKERFSLILESASTNQTSMYLCASSHGTQGEKLFFGSGTQLSVL.